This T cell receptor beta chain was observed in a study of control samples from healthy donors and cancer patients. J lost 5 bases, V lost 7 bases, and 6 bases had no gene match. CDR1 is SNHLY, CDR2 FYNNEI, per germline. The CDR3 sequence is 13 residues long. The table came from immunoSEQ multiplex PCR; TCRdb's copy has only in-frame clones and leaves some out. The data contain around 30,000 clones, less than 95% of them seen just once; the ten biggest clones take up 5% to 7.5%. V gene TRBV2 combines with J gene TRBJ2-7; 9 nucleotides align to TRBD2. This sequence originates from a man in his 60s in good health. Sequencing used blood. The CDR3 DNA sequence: TGTGCCAGCATGGGCGGGGGGGCCCACGAGCAGTACTTC. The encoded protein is CASMGGGAHEQYF.